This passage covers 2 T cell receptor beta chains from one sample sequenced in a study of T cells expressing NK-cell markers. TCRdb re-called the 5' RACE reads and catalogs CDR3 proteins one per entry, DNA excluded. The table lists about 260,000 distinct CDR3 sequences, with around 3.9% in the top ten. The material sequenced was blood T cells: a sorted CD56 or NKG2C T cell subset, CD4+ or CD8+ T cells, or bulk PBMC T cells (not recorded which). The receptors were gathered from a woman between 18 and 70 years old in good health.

The CDR3 region is CASSYSSRDNEQFF. The chain uses TRBV6-5 and TRBJ2-1. Germline loops: CDR1 MNHEY, CDR2 SVGAGI. The CDR3 has 14 amino acids.

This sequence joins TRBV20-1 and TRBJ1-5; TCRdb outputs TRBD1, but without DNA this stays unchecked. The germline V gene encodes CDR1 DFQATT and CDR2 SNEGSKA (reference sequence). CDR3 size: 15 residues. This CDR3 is CSARNGANSNQPQHF.